This note documents a single T cell receptor beta chain sequence. The antigen is not known. Triplicates of 300,000 cells were sorted from each CD8+ T cell subset. Naive CD8+ T cells showed a CD45RO-CCR7+CD27+CD95- phenotype. In preparing the TRB cDNA libraries, 5' RACE with UMI labels was used. From its re-call of the 5' RACE reads, TCRdb lists each CDR3 protein once, without DNA. The specimen's table records approximately 130,000 distinct CDR3 sequences. The germline V gene encodes CDR1 LGHNA and CDR2 YSLEER. The CDR3 runs to 15 residues. These data originate in a study of CXCR3-negative and CXCR3-positive naive CD8 T cells. Study-wide findings and caveats: The study found more hydrophobic TRB CDR3s in CXCR3-positive naive cells than in CXCR3-negative naive cells.

J is TRBJ2-1 and V is TRBV4-3. The sequenced sample consisted of naive CXCR3+ CD8+ T cells from blood. As to subset: CD45RO-CCR7+CD27+CD95- naive CD8+ T cells expressing CXCR3 (TNR3+). The receptor was derived from a human donor in good health. Some clones in this sample may be carry-over from other donors' samples. CDR3 region: CASSQDGGSYNEQFF.